This T cell receptor (beta chain) was captured by sequencing in a study of OX40 agonist ivuxolimab in advanced cancers. Study overall: In this cohort, patients received ivuxolimab, an agonistic anti-OX40 (CD134) antibody. Allowance was made for prior anti-PD-1, anti-PD-L1 or anti-CTLA-4 therapy, and about 40% had some. Regarding the study as a whole: Doses of 0.1 to 3.0 mg/kg were accompanied by clonal expansion of CD4+ and CD8+ blood T cells by week 6.

Profiled with immunoSEQ multiplex PCR; TCRdb holds only in-frame clones, not every one. The sample shows 47,000 or so clones, roughly 90% of them seen only once. The CDR3 consists of 17 residues. Trimming took off 4 bases at V and 0 bases at J, with 13 bases between the two ends. Germline V gene lookup returns CDR1 SEHNR and CDR2 FQNEAQ (reference sequence). No patient had autoimmune disease or received systemic immunosuppression. On this clone: Its matching antigen is unknown.

V and J are TRBV7-9 and TRBJ2-6; D gene uncertain. This receptor was obtained from an adult with an advanced solid tumor such as melanoma, head and neck, liver or kidney cancer. Source: CD4+ or CD8+ T cells sorted from blood, taken in a trial of the OX40 agonist ivuxolimab. CDR3 sequence (DNA): TGTGCCAGCAGCTCCCCCGGCGTGACCTCTGGGGCCAACGTCCTGACTTTC. Translating it yields CASSSPGVTSGANVLTF. The full variable domain, rest sourced from reference TRBV7-9 and TRBJ2-6, is DTGVSQNPRHKITKRGQNVTFRCDPISEHNRLYWYRQTLGQGPEFLTYFQNEAQLEKSRLLSDRFSAERPKGSFSTLEIQRTEQGDSAMYLCASSSPGVTSGANVLTFGAGSRLTVL.